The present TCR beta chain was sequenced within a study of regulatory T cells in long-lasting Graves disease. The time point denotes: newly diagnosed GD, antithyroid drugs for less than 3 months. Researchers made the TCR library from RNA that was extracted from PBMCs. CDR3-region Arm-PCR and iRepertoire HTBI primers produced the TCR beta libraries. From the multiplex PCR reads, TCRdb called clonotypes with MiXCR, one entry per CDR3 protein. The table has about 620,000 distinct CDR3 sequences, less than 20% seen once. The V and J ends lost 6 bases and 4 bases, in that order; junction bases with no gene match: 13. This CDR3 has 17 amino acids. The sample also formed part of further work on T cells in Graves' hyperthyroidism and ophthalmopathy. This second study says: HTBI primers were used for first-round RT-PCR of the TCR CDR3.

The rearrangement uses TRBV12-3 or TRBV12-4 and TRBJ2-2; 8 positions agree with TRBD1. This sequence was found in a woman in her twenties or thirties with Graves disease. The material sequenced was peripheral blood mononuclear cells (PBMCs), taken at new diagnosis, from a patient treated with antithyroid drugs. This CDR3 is CASRGPPGQEGTGELFF. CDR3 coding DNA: TGTGCCAGCAGGGGGCCTCCGGGACAGGAGGGCACCGGGGAGCTGTTTTTT.